This T cell receptor beta chain was captured by sequencing in a study of cytomegalovirus exposure and HLA in healthy donors. The study's findings and limits: Within an earlier analysis, most TCR beta V segments proved productive either about 87% or about 30% of the time.

A note on this clone: Its matching antigen is unknown.

CDR1 and CDR2 (germline): PRHDT, FYEKMQ (reference sequence). The V and J ends lost 5 bases and 1 base, in that order; junction bases with no gene match: 6. The CDR3 is 17 amino acids. The PCR made use of 60 Vbeta and 13 Jbeta primers. Sequencing was performed with immunoSEQ multiplex PCR; in TCRdb, only in-frame clones are kept and a portion is missing. This sample carries about 190,000 clones, around 79% of them seen once, and the ten largest clones take roughly 1.5%. The specimen sequenced was PBMCs. J is TRBJ2-6 and V is TRBV13; TRBD1 matches at 9 bases. This sequence originates from a woman aged 18-29 years in good health and CMV-seronegative. For the CDR3, the DNA is TGTGCCAGCAGCGTGGACAGGGGAATGTCTGGGGCCAACGTCCTGACTTTC. This encodes CASSVDRGMSGANVLTF.